The following is a T cell receptor beta chain sequence with its context. This entry comes from a study of blood T cell repertoires in COVID-19. The table came from immunoSEQ multiplex PCR; TCRdb's copy has only in-frame clones and leaves some out. The repertoire has about 210,000 clones, around four fifths of them found once; the top ten carry roughly 2.8%. The receptor's source is a middle-aged man with active or convalescent COVID-19. Source material: peripheral blood.

The CDR3 spells CASSLGQGNTIYF. The CDR3 DNA is TGTGCCAGCAGCTTAGGACAGGGAAACACCATATATTTT. The V and J genes are TRBV7-2 and TRBJ1-3; maybe TRBD1 (5 bases). Trimming shortened V by 1 base and J by 4 bases, and 5 bases separated the two germline ends. The CDR3 runs to 13 residues. CDR1 and CDR2 from the germline V gene are SGHTA and FQGNSA.